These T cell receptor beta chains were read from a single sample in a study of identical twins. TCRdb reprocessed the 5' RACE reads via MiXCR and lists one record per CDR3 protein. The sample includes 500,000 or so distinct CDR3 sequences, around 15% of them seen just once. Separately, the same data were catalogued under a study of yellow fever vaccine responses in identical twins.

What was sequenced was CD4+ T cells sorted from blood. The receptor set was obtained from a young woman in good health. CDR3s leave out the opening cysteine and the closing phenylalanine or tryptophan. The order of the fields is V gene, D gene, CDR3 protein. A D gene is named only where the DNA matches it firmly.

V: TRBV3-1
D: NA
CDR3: ASSQFPPGGLFYNERF

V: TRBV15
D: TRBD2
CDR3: ATSRIVAGGNEQF

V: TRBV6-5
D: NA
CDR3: ASSYSGRERTYEQY

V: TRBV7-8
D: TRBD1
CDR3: ASSAHNRGHSPLH

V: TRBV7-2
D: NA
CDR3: ASSLKALGEQY

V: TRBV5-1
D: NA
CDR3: ASSLDGGYQETQY

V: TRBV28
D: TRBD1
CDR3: ASSYTGGGANVLT

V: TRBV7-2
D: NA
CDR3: ASSLVGGGTRSEQY

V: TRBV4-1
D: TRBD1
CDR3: ASSASGQGRWEQY

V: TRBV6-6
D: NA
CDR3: ASSKKEDGYT

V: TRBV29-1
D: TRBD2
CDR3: SVEVGIAGDNEQF

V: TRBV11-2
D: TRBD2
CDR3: ASSLRDWREAGIGELF

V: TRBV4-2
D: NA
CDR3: ASSRGQLSEKLF

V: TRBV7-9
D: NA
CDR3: ASSPRTSYNEQF

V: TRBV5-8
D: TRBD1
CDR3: ASSIHRGSGELF

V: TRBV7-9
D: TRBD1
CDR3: ASSLGEGANSPLH

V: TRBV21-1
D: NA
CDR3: ASSTGTQPSTDTQY

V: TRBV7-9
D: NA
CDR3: ASSLENLEHPH

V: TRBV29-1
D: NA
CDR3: SVGRGDNEQF

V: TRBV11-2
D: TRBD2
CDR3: ASSLRAGGLAYNEQF

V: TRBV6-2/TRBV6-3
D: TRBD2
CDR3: ASSYPNPRLAGGYDEQY

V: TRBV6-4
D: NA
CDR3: ASSDSGARTDTQY

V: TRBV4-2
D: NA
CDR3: ASSQEGQGSTDTQY

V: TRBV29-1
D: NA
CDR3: SAGVGGTGELF

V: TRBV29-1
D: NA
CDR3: SVEDLRGLAYEQY

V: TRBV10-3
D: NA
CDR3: AISQTSSAWDTQY

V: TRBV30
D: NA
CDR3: ASQQGNYGYT

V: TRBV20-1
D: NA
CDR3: SARDLSNQPQH

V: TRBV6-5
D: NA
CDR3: ASSYLINSGGSEQY

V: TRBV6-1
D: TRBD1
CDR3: ASSSERTGTGSIEQY

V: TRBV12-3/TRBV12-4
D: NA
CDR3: ARSFFGLGGVSTDTQY

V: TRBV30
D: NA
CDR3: AWRRSTTEAF

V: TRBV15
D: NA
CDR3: ATSSTGTAGQETQY

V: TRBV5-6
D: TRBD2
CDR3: ASSLASGGFQETQY

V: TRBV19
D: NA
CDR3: ASSQQVWNTEAF

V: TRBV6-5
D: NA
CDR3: ASRRGGTEAF

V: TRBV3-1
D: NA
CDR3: ASSQIYNEQF

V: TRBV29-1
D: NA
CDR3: SVGSDYEQY

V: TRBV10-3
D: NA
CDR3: AIRMAGPGNTIY

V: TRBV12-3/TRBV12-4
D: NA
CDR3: ASSFSGKATGELF

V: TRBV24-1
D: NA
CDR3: ATSDDYPSSYNEQF

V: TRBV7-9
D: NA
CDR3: ASSPARGMGRAF

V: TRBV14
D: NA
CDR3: ASSPFLANTEAF

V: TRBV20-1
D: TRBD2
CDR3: SARTSGGDHSTYNEQF

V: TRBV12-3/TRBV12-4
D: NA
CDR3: ASSPNEYYGYT